This TCR beta chain was captured in a study of spatial heterogeneity in lung cancer. Background on the study: On average, each unique TCR and UMI combination appeared more than ten times in raw reads. Regarding the study as a whole: Ubiquitous expanded tumor TCRs were seen in blood more at resection than at follow-up.

Time point noted: sample taken at primary tumor resection. Whole RNA, isolated from tumor, nontumor lung or frozen PBMC, was sequenced without prior sorting. Samples were obtained from some 72 donors, all untreated early-stage non-small cell lung cancer patients. This clonotype was picked up a small number of times. Its cognate antigen is unknown. Germline V gene sequence: CDR1 SGHDN, CDR2 FVKESK. The CDR3 extends over 12 amino acids. Trimming took 4 bases from V and 5 from J, leaving 8 bases between them. Single TCR cDNA molecules each had their own unique molecular identifier. Using its own MiXCR run on the 5' RACE reads, TCRdb lists one record per CDR3 protein. The sample shows tens of thousands of distinct CDR3 sequences, approximately 10% of them seen only once.

The source was PBMCs, collected at surgery. This chain joins TRBV14 and TRBJ2-5; unclear D gene. The TCR originated in a female donor with early-stage non-small cell lung cancer. CDR3 sequence reads: CASSLTAETQYF. DNA for the CDR3: TGTGCCAGCAGCCTCACCGCCGAGACCCAGTACTTC.